This T cell receptor (beta chain) was identified during a study of shared clonotypes between healthy human individuals. On the study more broadly: Three plates each covered CD4 naive and memory; CD8 naive two, CD8 memory one.

V gave up 4 bases and J gave up 0 bases, with 14 bases separating them. The CDR3 is made up of 16 amino acids. From germline, CDR1 is ENHRY and CDR2 SYGVKD. Template for every sorted-subset replicate PCR totaled approximately 200 ng DNA, 25,000 to 35,000 T cell genomes. TCRdb's table, derived via immunoSEQ multiplex PCR, lists solely in-frame clones and lacks some. The profile shows about 1,500,000 clones, approximately 97% of them singletons. A CD45RA-negative memory subset and a CD45RA+ naive subset were separated from the CD4+ cells. The V call is TRBV10-3, the J call TRBJ2-3; D gene unclear. This receptor was identified in a man aged 25-40 years in good health. Sequences were obtained from naive CD4+ T cells sorted from blood. The sample's subset: CD45RA+ positively selected. The CDR3 sequence is CAISGGRGSSTDTQYF. The CDR3 nucleotides are TGTGCCATCAGTGGGGGTCGCGGATCTAGCACAGATACGCAGTATTTT.